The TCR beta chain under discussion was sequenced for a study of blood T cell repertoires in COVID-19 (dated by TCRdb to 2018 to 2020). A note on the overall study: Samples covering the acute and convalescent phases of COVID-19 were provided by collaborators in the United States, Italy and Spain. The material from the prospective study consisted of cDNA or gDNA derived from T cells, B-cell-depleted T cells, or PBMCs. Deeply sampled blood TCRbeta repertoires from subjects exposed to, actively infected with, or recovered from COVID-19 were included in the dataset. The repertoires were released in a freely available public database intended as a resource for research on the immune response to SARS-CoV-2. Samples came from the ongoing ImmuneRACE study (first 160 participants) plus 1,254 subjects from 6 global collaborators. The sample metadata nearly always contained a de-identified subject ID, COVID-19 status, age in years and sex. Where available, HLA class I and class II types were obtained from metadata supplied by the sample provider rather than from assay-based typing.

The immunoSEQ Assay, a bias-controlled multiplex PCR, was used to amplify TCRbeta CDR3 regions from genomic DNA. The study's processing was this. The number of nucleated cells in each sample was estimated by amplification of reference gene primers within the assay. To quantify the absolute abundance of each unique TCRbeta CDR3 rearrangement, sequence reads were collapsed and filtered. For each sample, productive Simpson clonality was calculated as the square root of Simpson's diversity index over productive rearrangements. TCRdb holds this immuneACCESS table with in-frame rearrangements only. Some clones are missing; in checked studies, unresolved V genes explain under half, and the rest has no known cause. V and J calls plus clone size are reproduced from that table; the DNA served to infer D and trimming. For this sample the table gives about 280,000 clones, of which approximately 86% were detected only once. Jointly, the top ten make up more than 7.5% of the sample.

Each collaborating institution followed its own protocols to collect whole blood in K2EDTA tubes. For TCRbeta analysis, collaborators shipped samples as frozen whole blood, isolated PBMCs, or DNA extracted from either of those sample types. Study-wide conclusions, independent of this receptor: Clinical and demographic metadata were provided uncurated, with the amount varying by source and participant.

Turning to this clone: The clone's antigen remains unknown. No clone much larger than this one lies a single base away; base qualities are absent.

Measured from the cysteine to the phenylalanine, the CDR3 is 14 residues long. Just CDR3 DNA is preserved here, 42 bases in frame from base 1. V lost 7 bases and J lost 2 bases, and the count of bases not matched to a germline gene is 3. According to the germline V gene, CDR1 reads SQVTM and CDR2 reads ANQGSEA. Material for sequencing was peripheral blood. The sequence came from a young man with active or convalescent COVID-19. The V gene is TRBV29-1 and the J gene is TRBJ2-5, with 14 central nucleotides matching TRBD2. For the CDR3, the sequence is CSGGLAGVQETQYF. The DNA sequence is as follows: TGCAGCGGGGGACTAGCGGGGGTACAAGAGACCCAGTACTTC.